This is a list of T cell receptor beta chains from one sample in a study of technical replicates of blood from several donors. Repertoires were generated with immunoSEQ multiplex PCR, while TCRdb's copy carries only in-frame clones and drops some. This sample yields 35,000 to 50,000 clones, of which roughly 96% are seen a single time; 0.37% belongs to the top ten. Sequencing was performed on T cells isolated from PBMCs. The source is a human donor in good health. Both conserved end residues are part of each CDR3. Fields, in order: V gene, J gene, clone size, CDR3 protein. Only part of the rows carry a size: once, few, many, or a class if the clone is expanded.

v_call: TRBV7-8; j_call: TRBJ2-7; clone_size: -; cdr3_aa: CASSFSGQGFPQILYEQYF
v_call: TRBV9; j_call: TRBJ2-7; clone_size: -; cdr3_aa: CASSVGREIYEQYF
v_call: TRBV4-3; j_call: TRBJ2-1; clone_size: once; cdr3_aa: CASSQDGYYNEQFF
v_call: TRBV30; j_call: TRBJ1-5; clone_size: -; cdr3_aa: CAWSTLTQPQHF
v_call: TRBV6-1; j_call: TRBJ2-7; clone_size: -; cdr3_aa: CASSEQREEQYF
v_call: TRBV6-1; j_call: TRBJ2-7; clone_size: -; cdr3_aa: CASSDPPRGIAAYEQYF
v_call: TRBV25-1; j_call: TRBJ2-2; clone_size: -; cdr3_aa: CASSEAGHTGELFF
v_call: TRBV6-5; j_call: TRBJ2-1; clone_size: -; cdr3_aa: CASRSGGYNEQFF
v_call: TRBV28; j_call: TRBJ1-2; clone_size: -; cdr3_aa: CASSFGQNYGYTF
v_call: TRBV7-9; j_call: TRBJ2-1; clone_size: -; cdr3_aa: CASSLAGVGYNEQFF
v_call: TRBV9; j_call: TRBJ2-3; clone_size: -; cdr3_aa: CASSPEQGPPTDTQYF
v_call: TRBV7-3; j_call: TRBJ2-1; clone_size: -; cdr3_aa: CASQEGMNNEQFF
v_call: TRBV5-4; j_call: TRBJ2-1; clone_size: -; cdr3_aa: CASSPETSRSTYNEQFF
v_call: TRBV5-1; j_call: TRBJ2-2; clone_size: -; cdr3_aa: CASSYLAEGTGELFF
v_call: TRBV27; j_call: TRBJ2-7; clone_size: -; cdr3_aa: CASSSPDRGLYEQYF
v_call: TRBV11-2; j_call: TRBJ1-3; clone_size: -; cdr3_aa: CASSFSGRAGNTIYF
v_call: TRBV28; j_call: TRBJ2-7; clone_size: -; cdr3_aa: CASVKEATNEQYF
v_call: TRBV5-1; j_call: TRBJ1-5; clone_size: -; cdr3_aa: CASSRGSPNQPQHF
v_call: TRBV6-5; j_call: TRBJ2-4; clone_size: -; cdr3_aa: CVSRQGPNIQYF
v_call: TRBV29-1; j_call: TRBJ2-7; clone_size: -; cdr3_aa: CSVPGLGGYEQYF
v_call: TRBV27; j_call: TRBJ2-7; clone_size: -; cdr3_aa: CASSLTGAIHEQYF
v_call: TRBV4-3; j_call: TRBJ1-4; clone_size: -; cdr3_aa: CASSQENRQGPYEKLFF
v_call: TRBV29-1; j_call: TRBJ2-5; clone_size: -; cdr3_aa: CSVDLYQETQYF
v_call: TRBV5-4; j_call: TRBJ2-2; clone_size: -; cdr3_aa: CASSLVGAGELFF
v_call: TRBV4-2; j_call: TRBJ1-2; clone_size: -; cdr3_aa: CASSQSDRGLLGYTF
v_call: TRBV5-6; j_call: TRBJ1-4; clone_size: once; cdr3_aa: CASSLEGAEAEKLFF